The 2 T cell receptor beta chains presented below share a single source sample, sequenced in a study of graft-versus-host responses after intestinal transplantation. Some clones are missing from TCRdb's copy, which holds only in-frame ones; the method was immunoSEQ multiplex PCR. This table holds about 88,000 clones, 85% to 95% found once. Their cognate antigens are unknown. The starting material was unstimulated CD4+ T cells sorted from spleen or lymph node cells, obtained before transplant. Source of these receptors: a human donor who was the organ donor for an intestinal transplant.

The chain combines TRBV7-8 with TRBJ1-1; D unclear. The ends were cut back, 5 bases at V and 1 base at J, with 20 bases in the middle. The CDR3 is made up of 17 amino acids. Germline CDR1 and CDR2: SGHVS and FQNEAQ. The CDR3 reads CASSPQWSGRGNTEAFF. The DNA of the CDR3 is TGTGCCAGCAGCCCCCAGTGGTCCGGGCGGGGGAACACTGAAGCTTTCTTT. The full variable domain, rest sourced from reference TRBV7-8 and TRBJ1-1, is GAGVSQSPRYKVAKRGQDVALRCDPISGHVSLFWYQQALGQGPEFLTYFQNEAQLDKSGLPSDRFFAERPEGSVSTLKIQRTQQEDSAVYLCASSPQWSGRGNTEAFFGQGTRLTVV.

This clone was detected once. The J gene is TRBJ2-3, the V gene TRBV7-2; TRBD2 matches 7 bases. This CDR3 is 16 amino acids long. Per germline, CDR1 SGHTA and CDR2 FQGNSA. Germline trimming cut 6 bases from V and 4 bases from J; bases unmatched to any gene: 13. The DNA for the CDR3 is TGTGCCAGCAGGCTCAACGGCCGGGGGGACTCAGATACGCAGTATTTT. Translating gives CASRLNGRGDSDTQYF.